This T cell receptor beta chain is drawn from a study of response to subunit inactivated influenza vaccine. In the case of this clonotype: Its antigen is not identified.

J was trimmed by 3 bases and V by 5 bases; bases with no gene match: 11. Germline-derived CDR1 and CDR2 are LGHNA and YNFKEQ. This CDR3 is 16 amino acids long. TCRdb reprocessed the RT-PCR reads via MiXCR and lists one record per CDR3 protein. The sample records 800,000 or so distinct CDR3 sequences, about 20% being singletons. Study conclusions and caveats: T cells newly recruited by each seasonal influenza vaccination are few, the authors suggested.

Source: PBMCs from blood, taken approximately 5 days after vaccination. J is TRBJ2-3 and V is TRBV4-2; 7 bases agree with TRBD2. This TCR derives from a man in his forties or fifties who received an inactivated influenza vaccine. This chain's CDR3 is CASSIFGRPETDTQYF. CDR3 sequence (DNA): TGTGCCAGCAGCATTTTCGGGAGGCCGGAAACAGATACGCAGTATTTT.